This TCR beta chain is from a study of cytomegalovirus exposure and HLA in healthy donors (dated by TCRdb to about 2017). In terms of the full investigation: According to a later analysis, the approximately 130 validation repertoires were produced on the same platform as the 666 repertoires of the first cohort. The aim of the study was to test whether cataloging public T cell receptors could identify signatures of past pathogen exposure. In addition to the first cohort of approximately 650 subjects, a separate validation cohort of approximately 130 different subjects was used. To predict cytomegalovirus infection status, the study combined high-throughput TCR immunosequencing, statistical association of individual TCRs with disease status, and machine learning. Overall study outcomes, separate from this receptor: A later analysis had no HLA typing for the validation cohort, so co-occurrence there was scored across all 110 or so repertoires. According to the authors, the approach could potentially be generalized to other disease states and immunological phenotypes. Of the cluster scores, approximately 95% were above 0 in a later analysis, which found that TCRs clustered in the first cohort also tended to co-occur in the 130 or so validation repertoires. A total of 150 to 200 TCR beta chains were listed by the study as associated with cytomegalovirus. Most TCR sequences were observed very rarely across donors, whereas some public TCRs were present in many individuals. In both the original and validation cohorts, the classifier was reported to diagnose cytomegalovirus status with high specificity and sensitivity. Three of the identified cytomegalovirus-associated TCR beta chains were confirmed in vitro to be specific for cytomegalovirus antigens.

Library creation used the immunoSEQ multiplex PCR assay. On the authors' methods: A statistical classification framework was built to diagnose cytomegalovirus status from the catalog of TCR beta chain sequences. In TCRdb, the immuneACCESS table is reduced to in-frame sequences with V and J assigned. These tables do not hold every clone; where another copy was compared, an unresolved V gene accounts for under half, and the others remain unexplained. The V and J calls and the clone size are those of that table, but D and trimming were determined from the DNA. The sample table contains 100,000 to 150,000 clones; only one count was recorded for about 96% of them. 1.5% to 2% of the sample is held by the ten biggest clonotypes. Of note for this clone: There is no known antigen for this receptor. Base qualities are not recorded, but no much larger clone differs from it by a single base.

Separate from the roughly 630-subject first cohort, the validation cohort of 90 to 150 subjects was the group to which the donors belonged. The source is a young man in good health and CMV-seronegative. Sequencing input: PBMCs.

The DNA sequence is given as TGTGCCAGCAGTTCCTATCTCGATCGGGACAGGGGAGCTGGGGCCAACGTCCTGACTTTC. This sequence encodes CASSSYLDRDRGAGANVLTF. The receptor chain draws on TRBV27 and TRBJ2-6; 10 central nucleotides agree with TRBD1. Via the germline V gene (reference sequence), CDR1 is MNHEY and CDR2 SMNVEV. Trimming accounts for 4 bases at V and 2 bases at J, while the number of junction bases matched to no gene is 14. Taken from cysteine to phenylalanine, the CDR3 has 20 residues. The sequence is cut down to CDR3 DNA, 60 bases in frame from base 1.